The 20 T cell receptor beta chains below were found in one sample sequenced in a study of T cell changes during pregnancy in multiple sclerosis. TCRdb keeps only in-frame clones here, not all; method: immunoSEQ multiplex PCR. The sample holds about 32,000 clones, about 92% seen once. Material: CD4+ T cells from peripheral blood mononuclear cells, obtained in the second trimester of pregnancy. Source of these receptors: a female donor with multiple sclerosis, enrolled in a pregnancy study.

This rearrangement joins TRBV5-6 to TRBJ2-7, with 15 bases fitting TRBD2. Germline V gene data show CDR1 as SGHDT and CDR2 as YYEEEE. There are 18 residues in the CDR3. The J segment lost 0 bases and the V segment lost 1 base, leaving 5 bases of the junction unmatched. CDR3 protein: CASSLLGLAGGGSYEQYF. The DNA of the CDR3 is TGTGCCAGCAGCTTGCTAGGACTAGCGGGAGGGGGCTCCTACGAGCAGTACTTC. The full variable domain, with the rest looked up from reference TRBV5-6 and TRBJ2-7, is DAGVTQSPTHLIKTRGQQVTLRCSPKSGHDTVSWYQQALGQGPQFIFQYYEEEERQRGNFPDRFSGHQFPNYSSELNVNALLLGDSALYLCASSLLGLAGGGSYEQYFGPGTRLTVT.

CDR3 protein: CASSLQGAWIPEAFF. CDR3 nucleotides: TGTGCCAGCAGCCTACAGGGGGCTTGGATCCCTGAAGCTTTCTTT. This chain links TRBV13 with TRBJ1-1, with 9 bases aligning to TRBD1. V trimming: 5 bases; J trimming: 6 bases; junction bases outside the gene matches: 10. CDR1 is PRHDT and CDR2 is FYEKMQ in the germline V gene (reference sequence). The CDR3 is made up of 15 amino acids. The variable domain in full, with the rest retrieved from reference TRBV13 and TRBJ1-1, is AAGVIQSPRHLIKEKRETATLKCYPIPRHDTVYWYQQGPGQDPQFLISFYEKMQSDKGSIPDRFSAQQFSDYHSELNMSSLELGDSALYFCASSLQGAWIPEAFFGQGTRLTVV.

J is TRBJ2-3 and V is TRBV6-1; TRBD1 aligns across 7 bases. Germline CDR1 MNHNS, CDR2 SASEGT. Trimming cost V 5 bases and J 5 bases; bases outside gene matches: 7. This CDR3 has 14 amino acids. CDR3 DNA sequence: TGTGCCAGCAGTTTCCGGACAGGTATAGATACGCAGTATTTT. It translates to CASSFRTGIDTQYF.

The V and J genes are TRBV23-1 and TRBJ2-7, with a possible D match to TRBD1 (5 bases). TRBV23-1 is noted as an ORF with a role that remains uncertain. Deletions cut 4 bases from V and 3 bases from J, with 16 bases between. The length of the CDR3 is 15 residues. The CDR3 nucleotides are TGCGCCAGCAGTCTGCGCCCGGACACGGGCTACGAGCAGTACTTC. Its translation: CASSLRPDTGYEQYF.

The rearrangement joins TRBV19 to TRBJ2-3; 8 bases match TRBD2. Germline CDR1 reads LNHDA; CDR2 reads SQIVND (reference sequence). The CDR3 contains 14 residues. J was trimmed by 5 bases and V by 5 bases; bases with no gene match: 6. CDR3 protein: CASSQAGAVDTQYF. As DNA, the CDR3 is TGTGCCAGTAGTCAAGCGGGAGCGGTAGATACGCAGTATTTT.

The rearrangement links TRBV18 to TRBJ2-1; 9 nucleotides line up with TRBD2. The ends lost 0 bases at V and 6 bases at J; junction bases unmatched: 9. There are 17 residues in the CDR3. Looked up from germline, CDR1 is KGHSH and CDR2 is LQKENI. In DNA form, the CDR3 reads TGTGCCAGCTCACCACCGATCCGACTAGCGGCGATCAATGAGCAGTTCTTC. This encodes CASSPPIRLAAINEQFF.

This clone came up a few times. The CDR3 DNA reads as TGTGCCAGCAGCCCCCAGGGAAACTATGGCTACACCTTC. Its translation is CASSPQGNYGYTF. This chain links TRBV5-6 with TRBJ1-2; D possibly corresponds to TRBD1 (5 bases). The CDR3 extends over 13 amino acids. Germline CDR1 reads SGHDT; CDR2 reads YYEEEE. Trimming pared 4 bases from V and 2 bases from J, leaving 9 bases between.

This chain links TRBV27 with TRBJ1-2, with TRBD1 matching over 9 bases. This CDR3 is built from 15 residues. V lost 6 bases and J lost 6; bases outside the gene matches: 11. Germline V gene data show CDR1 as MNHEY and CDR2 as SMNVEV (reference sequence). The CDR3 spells CASRPLGTGKDGYTF. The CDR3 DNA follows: TGTGCCAGCAGGCCCCTCGGGACAGGGAAAGATGGCTACACCTTC.

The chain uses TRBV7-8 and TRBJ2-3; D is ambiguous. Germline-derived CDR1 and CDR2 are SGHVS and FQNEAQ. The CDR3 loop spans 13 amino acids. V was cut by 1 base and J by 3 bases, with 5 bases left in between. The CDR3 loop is CASSLVRTDTQYF. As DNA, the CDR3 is TGTGCCAGCAGCTTAGTGCGGACAGATACGCAGTATTTT.

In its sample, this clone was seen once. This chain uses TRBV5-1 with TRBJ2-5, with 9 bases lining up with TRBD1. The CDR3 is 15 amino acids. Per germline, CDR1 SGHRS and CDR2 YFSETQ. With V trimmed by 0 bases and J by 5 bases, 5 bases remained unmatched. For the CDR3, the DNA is TGCGCCAGCAGCTTGGTACCGGGGACAGGGGAGACCCAGTACTTC. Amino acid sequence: CASSLVPGTGETQYF.

CDR3 sequence: CASSALAGLLASYEQYF. The CDR3 coding sequence is TGTGCCAGCAGTGCACTAGCGGGACTGCTCGCCTCCTACGAGCAGTACTTC. The chain is built from TRBV6-1 and TRBJ2-7; 10 nucleotides agree with TRBD2. V gave up 4 bases and J gave up 0 bases; unmatched junction bases: 9. In germline, CDR1 is MNHNS, CDR2 SASEGT. This CDR3 region has 17 residues.

CDR3 loop: CASRTGVGAGELFF. CDR3 bases: TGTGCCAGCAGAACAGGGGTGGGGGCCGGGGAGCTGTTTTTT. The V call is TRBV27, the J call TRBJ2-2; the match to TRBD1 covers 7 bases. CDR1 is MNHEY, CDR2 SMNVEV, per germline (reference sequence). V lost 6 bases and J lost 6; bases outside the gene matches: 7. CDR3 size: 14 residues.

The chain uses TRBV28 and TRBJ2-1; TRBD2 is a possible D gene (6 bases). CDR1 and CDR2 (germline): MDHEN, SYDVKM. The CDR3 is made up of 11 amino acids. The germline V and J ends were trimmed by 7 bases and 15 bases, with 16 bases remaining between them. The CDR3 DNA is TGTGCCAGCACCTCCCTCGGGAGAAGGTTCTTC. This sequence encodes CASTSLGRRFF.

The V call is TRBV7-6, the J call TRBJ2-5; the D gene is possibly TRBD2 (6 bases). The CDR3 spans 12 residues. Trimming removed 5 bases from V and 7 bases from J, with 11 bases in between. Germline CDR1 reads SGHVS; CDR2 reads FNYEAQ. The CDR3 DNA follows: TGTGCCAGCAGCCCGGGCGGGATGACCCAGTACTTC. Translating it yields CASSPGGMTQYF.

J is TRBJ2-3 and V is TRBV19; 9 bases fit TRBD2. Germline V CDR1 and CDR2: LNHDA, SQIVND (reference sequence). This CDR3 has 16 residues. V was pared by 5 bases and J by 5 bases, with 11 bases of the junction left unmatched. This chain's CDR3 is CASSPTGTSNVDTQYF. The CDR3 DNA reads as TGTGCCAGTAGTCCCACCGGGACTAGCAACGTAGATACGCAGTATTTT.

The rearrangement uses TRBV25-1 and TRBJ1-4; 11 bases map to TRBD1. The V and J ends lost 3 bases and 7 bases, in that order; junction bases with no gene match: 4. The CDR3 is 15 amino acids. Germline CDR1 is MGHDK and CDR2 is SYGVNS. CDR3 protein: CASSDSGTGGEKLFF. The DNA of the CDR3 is TGTGCCAGCAGTGACTCCGGGACAGGGGGTGAAAAACTGTTTTTT.

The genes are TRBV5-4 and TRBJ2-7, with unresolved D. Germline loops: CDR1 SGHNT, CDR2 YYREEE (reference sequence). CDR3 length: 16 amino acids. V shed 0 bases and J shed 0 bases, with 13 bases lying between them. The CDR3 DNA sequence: TGTGCCAGCAGCTTGGCTGCGAGAAAAACCTCCTACGAGCAGTACTTC. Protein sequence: CASSLAARKTSYEQYF.

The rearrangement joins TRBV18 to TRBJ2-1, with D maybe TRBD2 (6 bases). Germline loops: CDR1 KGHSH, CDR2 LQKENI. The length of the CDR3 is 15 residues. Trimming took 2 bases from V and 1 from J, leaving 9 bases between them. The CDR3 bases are TGTGCCAGCTCACCAATAGCGGATTCCTACAATGAGCAGTTCTTC. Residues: CASSPIADSYNEQFF.

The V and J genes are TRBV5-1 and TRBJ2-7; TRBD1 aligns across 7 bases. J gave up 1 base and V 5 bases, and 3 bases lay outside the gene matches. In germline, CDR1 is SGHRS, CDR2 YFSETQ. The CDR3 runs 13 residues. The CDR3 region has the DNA TGCGCCAGCAGGGCGACAGGGTCCTACGAGCAGTACTTC. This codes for CASRATGSYEQYF. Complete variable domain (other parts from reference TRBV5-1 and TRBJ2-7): KAGVTQTPRYLIKTRGQQVTLSCSPISGHRSVSWYQQTPGQGLQFLFEYFSETQRNKGNFPGRFSGRQFSNSRSEMNVSTLELGDSALYLCASRATGSYEQYFGPGTRLTVT.

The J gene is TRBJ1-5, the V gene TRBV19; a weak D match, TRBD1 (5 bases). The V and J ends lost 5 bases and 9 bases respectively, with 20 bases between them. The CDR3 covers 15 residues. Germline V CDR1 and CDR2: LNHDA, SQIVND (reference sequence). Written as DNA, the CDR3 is TGTGCCAGTAGTGGAGGGACCGTCCAGTCTGGGCCCCAGCATTTT. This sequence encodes CASSGGTVQSGPQHF. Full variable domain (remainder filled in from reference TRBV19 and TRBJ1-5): DGGITQSPKYLFRKEGQNVTLSCEQNLNHDAMYWYRQDPGQGLRLIYYSQIVNDFQKGDIAEGYSVSREKKESFPLTVTSAQKNPTAFYLCASSGGTVQSGPQHFGDGTRLSIL.